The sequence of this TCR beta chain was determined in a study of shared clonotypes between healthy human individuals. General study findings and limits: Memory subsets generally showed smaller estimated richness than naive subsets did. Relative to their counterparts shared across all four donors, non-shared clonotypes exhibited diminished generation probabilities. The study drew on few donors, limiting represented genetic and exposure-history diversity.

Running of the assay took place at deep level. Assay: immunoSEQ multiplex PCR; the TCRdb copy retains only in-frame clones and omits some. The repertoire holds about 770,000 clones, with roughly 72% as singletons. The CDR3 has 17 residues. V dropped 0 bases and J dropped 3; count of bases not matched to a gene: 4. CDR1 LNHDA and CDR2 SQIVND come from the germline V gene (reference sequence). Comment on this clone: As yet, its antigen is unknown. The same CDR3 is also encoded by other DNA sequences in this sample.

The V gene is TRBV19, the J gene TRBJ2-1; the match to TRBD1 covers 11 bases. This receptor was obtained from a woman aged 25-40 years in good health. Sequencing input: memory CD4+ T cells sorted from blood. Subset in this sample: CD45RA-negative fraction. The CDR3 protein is CASSIDTGTGGYNEQFF. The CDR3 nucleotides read TGTGCCAGTAGTATAGATACTGGGACAGGGGGCTACAATGAGCAGTTCTTC. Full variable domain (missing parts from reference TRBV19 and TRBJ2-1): DGGITQSPKYLFRKEGQNVTLSCEQNLNHDAMYWYRQDPGQGLRLIYYSQIVNDFQKGDIAEGYSVSREKKESFPLTVTSAQKNPTAFYLCASSIDTGTGGYNEQFFGPGTRLTVL.